Described below is a single T cell receptor beta chain sequence and its context. Its antigen is as yet unknown. CDR1 is SGHRS and CDR2 is YFSETQ in the germline V gene. V lost 2 bases and J lost 5; bases outside the gene matches: 3. This CDR3 comprises 13 residues. The time point here: neoterminal ileum biopsy at postoperative endoscopy, about 6 months after surgery. The sample comes from a study of T cell repertoires in ileal Crohn's disease. The study, taken as a whole, reports: Clonality above 26.8% at surgery always came with endoscopic recurrence. Postoperative endoscopy occurred within one year, median about 7 months.

Each sample's TCRB immunosequencing used about 500 nanograms of biopsy DNA. The repertoire was sequenced with immunoSEQ multiplex PCR; TCRdb's copy has only in-frame clones and lacks some. The sample includes fewer than 2,500 clones, 78% of them seen just once. The sequencing sample was made of ileal tissue. This chain connects TRBV5-1 to TRBJ2-5, with 7 bases aligning to TRBD2. The receptor comes from an adult with Crohn's disease. In DNA, the CDR3 is TGCGCCAGCAGCTTAGTCGGGGGGGAGACCCAGTACTTC. Amino acid sequence: CASSLVGGETQYF. Complete variable domain (other parts from reference TRBV5-1 and TRBJ2-5): KAGVTQTPRYLIKTRGQQVTLSCSPISGHRSVSWYQQTPGQGLQFLFEYFSETQRNKGNFPGRFSGRQFSNSRSEMNVSTLELGDSALYLCASSLVGGETQYFGPGTRLLVL.